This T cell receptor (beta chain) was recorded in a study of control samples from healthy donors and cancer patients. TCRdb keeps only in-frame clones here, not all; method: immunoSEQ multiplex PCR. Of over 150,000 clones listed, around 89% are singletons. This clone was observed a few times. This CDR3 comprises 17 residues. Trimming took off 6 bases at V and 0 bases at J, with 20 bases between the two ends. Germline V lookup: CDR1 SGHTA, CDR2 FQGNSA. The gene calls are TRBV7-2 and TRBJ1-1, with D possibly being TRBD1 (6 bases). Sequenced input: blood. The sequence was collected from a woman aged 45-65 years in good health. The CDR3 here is CASSLLGGGAVNTEAFF. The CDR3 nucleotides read TGTGCCAGCAGTCTATTAGGGGGAGGGGCGGTGAACACTGAAGCTTTCTTT.